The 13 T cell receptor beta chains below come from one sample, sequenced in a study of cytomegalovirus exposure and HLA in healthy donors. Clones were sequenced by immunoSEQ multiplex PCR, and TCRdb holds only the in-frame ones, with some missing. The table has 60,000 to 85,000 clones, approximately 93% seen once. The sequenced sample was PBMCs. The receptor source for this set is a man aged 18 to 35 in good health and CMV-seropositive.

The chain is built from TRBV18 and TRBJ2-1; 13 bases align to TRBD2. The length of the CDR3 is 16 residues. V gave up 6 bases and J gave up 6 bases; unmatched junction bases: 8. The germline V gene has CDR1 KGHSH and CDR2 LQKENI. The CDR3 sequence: CASSRTSGSEGNEQFF. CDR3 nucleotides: TGTGCCAGCTCGCGGACTAGCGGGAGTGAGGGCAATGAGCAGTTCTTC.

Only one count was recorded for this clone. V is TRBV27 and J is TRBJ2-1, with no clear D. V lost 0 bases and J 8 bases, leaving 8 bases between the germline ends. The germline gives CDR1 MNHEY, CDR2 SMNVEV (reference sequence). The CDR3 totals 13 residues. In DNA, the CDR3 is TGTGCCAGCAGTTTATCCAAATTGTATGAGCAGTTCTTC. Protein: CASSLSKLYEQFF.

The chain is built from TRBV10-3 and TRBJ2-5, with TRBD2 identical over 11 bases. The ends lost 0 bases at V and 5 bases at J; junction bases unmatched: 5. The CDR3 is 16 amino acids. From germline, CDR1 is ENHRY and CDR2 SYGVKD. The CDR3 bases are TGTGCCATCAGTGAGTCGATTCTAGCGGGAGGCGAGACCCAGTACTTC. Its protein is CAISESILAGGETQYF.

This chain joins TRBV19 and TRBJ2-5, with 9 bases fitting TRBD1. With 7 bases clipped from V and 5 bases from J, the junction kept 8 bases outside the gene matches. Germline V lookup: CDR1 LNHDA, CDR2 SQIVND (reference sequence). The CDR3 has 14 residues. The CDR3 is CASNTGQGYETQYF. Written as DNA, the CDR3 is TGTGCCAGTAATACGGGACAGGGCTATGAGACCCAGTACTTC.

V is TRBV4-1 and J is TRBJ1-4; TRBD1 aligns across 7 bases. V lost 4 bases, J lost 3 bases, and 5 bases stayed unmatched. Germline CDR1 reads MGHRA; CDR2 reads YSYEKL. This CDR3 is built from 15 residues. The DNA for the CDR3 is TGCGCCAGCAGCCTTTCCGGGACAGCTAATGAAAAACTGTTTTTT. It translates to CASSLSGTANEKLFF.

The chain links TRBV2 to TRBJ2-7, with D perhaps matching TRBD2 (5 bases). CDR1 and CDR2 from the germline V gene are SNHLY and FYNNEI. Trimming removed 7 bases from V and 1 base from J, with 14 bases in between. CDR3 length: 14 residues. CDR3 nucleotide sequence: TGTGCCAGCACGCCCGGAGGCCGATCCTACGAGCAGTACTTC. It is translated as CASTPGGRSYEQYF.

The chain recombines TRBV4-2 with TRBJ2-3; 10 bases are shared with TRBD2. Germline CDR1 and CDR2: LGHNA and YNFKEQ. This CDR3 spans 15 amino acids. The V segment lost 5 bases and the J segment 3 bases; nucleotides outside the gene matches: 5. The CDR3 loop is CASSSLAGETDTQYF. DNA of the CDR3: TGTGCCAGCAGCTCCCTAGCGGGAGAGACAGATACGCAGTATTTT.

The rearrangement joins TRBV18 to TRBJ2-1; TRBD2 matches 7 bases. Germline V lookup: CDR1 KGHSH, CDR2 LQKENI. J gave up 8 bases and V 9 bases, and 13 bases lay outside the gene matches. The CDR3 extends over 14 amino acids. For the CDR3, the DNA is TGTGCCAGTCGAAGGACTAGTTTTTGGTATGAGCAGTTCTTC. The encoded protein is CASRRTSFWYEQFF.

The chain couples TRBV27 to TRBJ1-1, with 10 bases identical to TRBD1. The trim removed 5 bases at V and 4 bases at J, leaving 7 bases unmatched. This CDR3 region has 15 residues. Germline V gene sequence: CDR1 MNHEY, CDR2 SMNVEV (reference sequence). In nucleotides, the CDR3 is TGTGCCAGCAGTCAGTGGACAGGGGGTGGCACTGAAGCTTTCTTT. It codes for CASSQWTGGGTEAFF.

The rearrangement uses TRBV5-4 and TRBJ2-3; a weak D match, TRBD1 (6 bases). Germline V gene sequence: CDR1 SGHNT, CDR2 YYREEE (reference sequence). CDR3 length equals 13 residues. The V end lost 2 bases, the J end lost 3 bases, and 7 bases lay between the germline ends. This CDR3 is CASSLGGTDTQYF. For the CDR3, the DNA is TGTGCCAGCAGCTTAGGGGGTACAGATACGCAGTATTTT.

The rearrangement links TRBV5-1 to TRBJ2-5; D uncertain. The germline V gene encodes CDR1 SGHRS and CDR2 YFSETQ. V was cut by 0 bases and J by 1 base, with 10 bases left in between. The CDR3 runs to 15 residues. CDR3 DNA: TGCGCCAGCAGCTTGGCCTCCAGGATCCAAGAGACCCAGTACTTC. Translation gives CASSLASRIQETQYF.

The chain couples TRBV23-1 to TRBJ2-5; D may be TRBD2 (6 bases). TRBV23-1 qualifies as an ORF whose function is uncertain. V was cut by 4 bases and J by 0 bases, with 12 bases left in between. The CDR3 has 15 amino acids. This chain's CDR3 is CASSRGEVHQETQYF. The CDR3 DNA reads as TGCGCCAGCAGTCGCGGGGAGGTTCACCAAGAGACCCAGTACTTC.

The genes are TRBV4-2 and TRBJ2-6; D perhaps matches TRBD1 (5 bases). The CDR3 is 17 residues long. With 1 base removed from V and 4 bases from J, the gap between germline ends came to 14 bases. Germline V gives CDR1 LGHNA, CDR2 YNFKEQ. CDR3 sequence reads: CASSQVAGLGGANVLTF. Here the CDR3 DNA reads TGTGCCAGCAGCCAAGTCGCAGGGTTGGGAGGGGCCAACGTCCTGACTTTC.